This passage covers 24 T cell receptor beta chains from one sample sequenced in a study of blood T cell repertoires in COVID-19. Repertoires were generated with immunoSEQ multiplex PCR, while TCRdb's copy carries only in-frame clones and drops some. The sample contains 100,000 to 120,000 clones, 70% to 90% of which appear only once. The sequenced material came from peripheral blood. These receptors all stem from a woman in her forties or fifties with acute or convalescent COVID-19.

This clone occurred a few times. The rearrangement joins TRBV7-2 to TRBJ1-1, with D perhaps matching TRBD1 (6 bases). V shed 2 bases and J shed 8 bases, with 12 bases lying between them. The CDR3 is 13 amino acids. Per the germline V gene, CDR1 is SGHTA and CDR2 is FQGNSA. The CDR3 nucleotides are TGTGCCAGCAGCTTAAAGGGGACACTAGAAGCTTTCTTT. It is translated as CASSLKGTLEAFF.

This chain uses TRBV28 with TRBJ1-1; D is unclear. Germline V CDR1 and CDR2: MDHEN, SYDVKM. V lost 5 bases and J lost 6, with 13 bases in between. This CDR3 has 13 residues. CDR3 amino acids: CASSPPLGAEAFF. CDR3 coding DNA: TGTGCCAGCAGTCCACCACTAGGAGCTGAAGCTTTCTTT.

V usage is TRBV5-1 and J usage is TRBJ2-7; 7 bases line up with TRBD1. J gave up 3 bases and V 0 bases, and 6 bases lay outside the gene matches. CDR1 SGHRS and CDR2 YFSETQ come from the germline V gene. The CDR3 is 15 residues long. CDR3 region: CASSLALQGSYEQYF. The CDR3, as DNA: TGCGCCAGCAGCTTGGCTCTACAGGGGAGCTACGAGCAGTACTTC.

The rearrangement joins TRBV9 to TRBJ1-2; D possibly corresponds to TRBD1 (6 bases). Germline CDR1 and CDR2: SGDLS and YYNGEE. V was shortened by 5 bases and J by 6 bases, with 17 bases between the two germline ends. CDR3 length: 14 residues. CDR3 sequence: CASSENVAGDGYTF. The CDR3 DNA is TGTGCCAGCAGTGAGAACGTGGCAGGGGATGGCTACACCTTC.

This clone was detected a few times. V gene TRBV10-3 combines with J gene TRBJ2-3; the D gene is possibly TRBD1 (5 bases). Germline loops: CDR1 ENHRY, CDR2 SYGVKD. The CDR3 spans 14 residues. The germline V and J ends were trimmed by 3 bases and 3 bases, with 10 bases remaining between them. The CDR3 sequence: CAISDQGQTDTQYF. CDR3 nucleotides: TGTGCCATCAGTGATCAGGGCCAGACAGATACGCAGTATTTT.

The rearrangement uses TRBV3-1 (or the pseudogene TRBV3-2) and TRBJ1-4, with 8 bases that match TRBD1. The V and J ends lost 5 bases and 7 bases, in that order; junction bases with no gene match: 9. Germline V gene sequence: CDR1 LGHDT, CDR2 YNNKEL (reference sequence). This CDR3 is built from 15 residues. Written as DNA, the CDR3 is TGTGCCAGCAGCGCGCAGGGGGCGGGGAGTGAAAAACTGTTTTTT. It codes for CASSAQGAGSEKLFF.

The chain links TRBV18 to TRBJ1-2; D is possibly TRBD1 (5 bases). The CDR3 covers 19 residues. CDR1 and CDR2 (germline): KGHSH, LQKENI. V was shortened by 2 bases and J by 0 bases, with 22 bases between the two germline ends. The CDR3 sequence is CASSPIRRDGSPANYGYTF. CDR3 nucleotide sequence: TGTGCCAGCTCACCAATACGGCGGGACGGGTCCCCAGCTAACTATGGCTACACCTTC.

This chain connects TRBV28 to TRBJ1-5, with D unclear. Germline lookup yields CDR1 MDHEN and CDR2 SYDVKM. V was clipped by 6 bases and J by 4 bases, with 4 bases between them. CDR3 length equals 11 residues. This CDR3 reads CASRSNQPQHF. The CDR3 region has the DNA TGTGCCAGCAGGTCAAATCAGCCCCAGCATTTT.

This chain connects TRBV20-1 to TRBJ2-7, with a weak D call TRBD1 (5 bases). Per germline, CDR1 DFQATT and CDR2 SNEGSKA (reference sequence). The CDR3 consists of 11 residues. Trimming cost V 7 bases and J 0 bases, with 7 bases left between them. CDR3 nucleotide sequence: TGCAGTGTCGGACACTCCTACGAGCAGTACTTC. This encodes CSVGHSYEQYF.

The rearrangement links TRBV7-2 to TRBJ1-5; weak D call: TRBD1 (6 bases). Trimming cost V 1 base and J 2 bases, with 6 bases left between them. Per the germline V gene, CDR1 is SGHTA and CDR2 is FQGNSA. This CDR3 is built from 14 residues. The CDR3 nucleotides read TGTGCCAGCAGCTTAGGACAGGGCAATCAGCCCCAGCATTTT. This encodes CASSLGQGNQPQHF.

This rearrangement joins TRBV24-1 to TRBJ1-6; 9 positions match TRBD1. V was clipped by 4 bases and J by 9 bases; unmatched bases: 9. CDR3 size: 16 residues. Germline CDR1 reads KGHDR; CDR2 reads SFDVKD. The CDR3 region is CATSDQGQGASSPLHF. CDR3 DNA sequence: TGTGCCACCAGTGACCAGGGACAGGGCGCTTCTTCACCCCTCCACTTT.

CDR3 residues: CASSIRPAGGTYQETQYF. The CDR3 DNA reads as TGTGCCAGTAGTATCCGCCCGGCGGGAGGAACGTACCAAGAGACCCAGTACTTC. The chain couples TRBV19 to TRBJ2-5; the match to TRBD2 covers 8 bases. Germline V CDR1 and CDR2: LNHDA, SQIVND (reference sequence). CDR3 length: 18 amino acids. With 3 bases clipped from V and 0 bases from J, the junction kept 12 bases outside the gene matches.

J is TRBJ1-2 and V is TRBV28, with 9 bases fitting TRBD1. There are 16 residues in the CDR3. Germline lookup yields CDR1 MDHEN and CDR2 SYDVKM. J gave up 0 bases and V 2 bases, and 4 bases lay outside the gene matches. Here the CDR3 reads CASSLGGQGPNYGYTF. DNA for the CDR3: TGTGCCAGCAGTTTAGGGGGACAGGGCCCTAACTATGGCTACACCTTC.

V is TRBV9 and J is TRBJ2-7, with 8 bases fitting TRBD2. The germline V gene has CDR1 SGDLS and CDR2 YYNGEE. After removal of 3 bases from V and 5 bases from J, the junction contained 10 bases not matched to a gene. The CDR3 has 15 residues. In DNA, the CDR3 is TGTGCCAGCAGCGCCTCCGGGACTAGGAGGGACGAGCAGTACTTC. Amino acid sequence: CASSASGTRRDEQYF.

V gene TRBV19 combines with J gene TRBJ1-1, with D maybe TRBD1 (5 bases). Germline V gene lookup returns CDR1 LNHDA and CDR2 SQIVND (reference sequence). This CDR3 region has 13 residues. The V end lost 3 bases, the J end lost 11 bases, and 16 bases lay between the germline ends. Here the CDR3 reads CASSMIGGGVAFF. The DNA for the CDR3 is TGTGCCAGTAGTATGATTGGGGGAGGAGTGGCTTTCTTT.

V and J are TRBV3-1 (or the pseudogene TRBV3-2) and TRBJ2-7; 7 bases are shared with TRBD1. Germline-derived CDR1 and CDR2 are LGHDT and YNNKEL (reference sequence). This CDR3 region has 18 residues. The trim removed 0 bases at V and 4 bases at J, leaving 15 bases unmatched. CDR3 sequence reads: CASSQDHLGRTGGYEQYF. The CDR3 DNA follows: TGTGCCAGCAGCCAAGATCACTTAGGTCGGACAGGAGGATACGAGCAGTACTTC.

This clone was counted between two and nine times. The V gene is TRBV18, the J gene TRBJ1-2, with D hard to call. Germline V gene data show CDR1 as KGHSH and CDR2 as LQKENI. This CDR3 region has 12 residues. V lost 2 bases, J lost 4 bases, and 5 bases lay in between. As DNA, the CDR3 is TGTGCCAGCTCACCAGAGGTCTATGGCTACACCTTC. Protein sequence: CASSPEVYGYTF.

This clone was detected a few times. The chain has TRBV20-1 and TRBJ1-6, with 8 bases lining up with TRBD1. The junction had 8 bases not matched to a gene; V was cut back by 3 bases and J by 7 bases. The CDR3 is made up of 15 amino acids. The germline CDR1 and CDR2 sequences are DFQATT and SNEGSKA (reference sequence). This chain's CDR3 is CSASNRQGLNSPLHF. The CDR3, as DNA: TGCAGTGCTAGTAACAGACAGGGGCTGAATTCACCCCTCCACTTT.

This chain uses TRBV6-5 with TRBJ1-1; maybe TRBD1 (5 bases). V was cut by 2 bases and J by 4 bases, with 11 bases left in between. Germline V gives CDR1 MNHEY, CDR2 SVGAGI. The CDR3 runs 14 residues. The CDR3 coding sequence is TGTGCCAGCAGTTACGACCGCAGGGCCACTGAAGCTTTCTTT. It yields the protein CASSYDRRATEAFF.

The chain couples TRBV7-3 to TRBJ2-7; D is possibly TRBD1 (5 bases). The CDR3 spans 13 residues. Germline loops: CDR1 SGHTA, CDR2 FQGTGA. V was pared by 3 bases and J by 0 bases, with 6 bases between. The CDR3 DNA reads TGTGCCAGCAGCTTCGACAGCTCCTACGAGCAGTACTTC. Amino acids: CASSFDSSYEQYF.

The chain employs TRBV2 and TRBJ1-2, with 8 bases identical to TRBD1. The CDR3 is 15 amino acids. Per germline, CDR1 SNHLY and CDR2 FYNNEI. With 3 bases clipped from V and 4 bases from J, the junction kept 7 bases outside the gene matches. CDR3 coding DNA: TGTGCCAGCAGTGACTTAGGACAGGGCGGCTATGGCTACACCTTC. It codes for CASSDLGQGGYGYTF.

The rearrangement joins TRBV9 to TRBJ1-6, with D possibly being TRBD1 (6 bases). V was shortened by 0 bases and J by 10 bases, with 8 bases between the two germline ends. This CDR3 has 13 amino acids. Germline V gene sequence: CDR1 SGDLS, CDR2 YYNGEE. The CDR3 region has the DNA TGTGCCAGCAGCGTAGCTACAGGGTCACCCCTCCACTTT. Its protein is CASSVATGSPLHF.

This chain uses TRBV7-9 with TRBJ1-3; 9 nucleotides agree with TRBD1. The germline CDR1 and CDR2 sequences are SEHNR and FQNEAQ (reference sequence). This CDR3 region has 17 residues. The V segment lost 7 bases and the J segment 2 bases; nucleotides outside the gene matches: 12. CDR3 in DNA: TGTGCCAGCATTCCGAAACAGGGGGCTCATCCTGGAAACACCATATATTTT. Residues: CASIPKQGAHPGNTIYF.

The CDR3 DNA is TGTGCCAGCAGCTCCCGTTTTGTGATTGGGACAGGGGAGGATCAGCCCCAGCATTTT. The encoded protein is CASSSRFVIGTGEDQPQHF. This rearrangement joins TRBV7-3 to TRBJ1-5; 10 bases are a match to TRBD1. The CDR3 has 19 residues. CDR1 is SGHTA and CDR2 is FQGTGA in the germline V gene. Trimming took 4 bases from V and 5 from J; bases not matched to a gene: 17.